This T cell receptor (beta chain) was obtained from a study of control samples from healthy donors and cancer patients. Sequencing was performed with immunoSEQ multiplex PCR; in TCRdb, only in-frame clones are kept and a portion is missing. The sample has 84,000 or so clones, 91% seen once. This CDR3 contains 12 residues. Looked up from germline, CDR1 is MNHNY and CDR2 is SVGAGI (reference sequence). Unmatched junction bases numbered 6, after V lost 6 bases and J lost 10 bases. This receptor was taken from a man in his forties or fifties in good health. The rearrangement uses TRBV6-6 and TRBJ1-3; TRBD1 matches 7 bases. The specimen was blood. CDR3 nucleotides: TGTGCCAGCAGCCGAGGGGGCGGGACCATATATTTT. Translated: CASSRGGGTIYF.